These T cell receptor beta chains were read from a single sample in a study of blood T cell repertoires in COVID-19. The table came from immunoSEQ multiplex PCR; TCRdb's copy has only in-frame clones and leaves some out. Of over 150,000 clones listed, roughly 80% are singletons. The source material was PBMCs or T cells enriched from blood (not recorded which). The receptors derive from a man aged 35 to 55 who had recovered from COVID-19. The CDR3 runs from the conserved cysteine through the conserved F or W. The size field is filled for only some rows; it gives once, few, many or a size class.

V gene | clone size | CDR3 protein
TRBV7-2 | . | CASSPTSGSYNEQFF
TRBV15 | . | CATSYDYRGGTEAFF
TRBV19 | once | CASSSQAQRAGLYEQYF
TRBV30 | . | CAWREGGQGFSAFF
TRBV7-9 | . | CASSAEGGSGNTIYF
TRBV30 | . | CAFYRGPYNEQFF
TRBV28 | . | CASRLEGLAGGTGELFF
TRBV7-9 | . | CASSLGGQGYGYTF
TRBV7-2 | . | CASSSPLVSISSYNEQFF
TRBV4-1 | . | CASSQDQDSMYEQYF
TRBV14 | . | CASSLMLRGIDGYTF
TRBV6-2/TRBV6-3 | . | CASSSTVNTEAFF
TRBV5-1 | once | CASSLALYNEQFF
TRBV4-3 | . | CASSLSRLFTEAFF
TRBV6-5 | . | CASSWDIAKNIQYF
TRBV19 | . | CASRITNRNEKLFF
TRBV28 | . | CASSPTGRGLNQPQHF
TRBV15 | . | CATSRGGTVSNQPQHF
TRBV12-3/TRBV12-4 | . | CASSLTQGGEQFF
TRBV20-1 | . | CSASGGTSGSADTQYF
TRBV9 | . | CASSVGVGGGLVQETQYF
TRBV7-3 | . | CASSLYAMAGGTTQYF
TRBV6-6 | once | CASSYGPAGNTEAFF
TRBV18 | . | CASSPGLAGGERYF
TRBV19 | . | CASRTRGSGNTIYF
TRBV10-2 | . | CASTSNLGQGVSPLHF
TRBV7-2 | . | CASSSRTGVDGANVLTF
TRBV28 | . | CASSPSFGYNSPLHF
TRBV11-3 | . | CASSLRGSGDNEQFF
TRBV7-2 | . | CASRPRDSSYEQYF
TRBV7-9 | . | CASSRTSGSNHEQFF
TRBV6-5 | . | CASSYSSGRTDTQYF
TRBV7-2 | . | CASSSYRDIEQFF
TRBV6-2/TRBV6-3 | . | CASSYPDRGRFSYNEQFF
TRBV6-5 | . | CASREGNTEAFF
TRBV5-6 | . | CASSTRTGDYYEQYF
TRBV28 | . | CASSLANEDEKLFF
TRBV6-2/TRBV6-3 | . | CASSDRQGRDPVLALHF
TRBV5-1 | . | CASSLGTGYGYTF
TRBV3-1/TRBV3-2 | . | CASSQPRGRQTTGELFF
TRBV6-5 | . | CASRATGETGNTIYF
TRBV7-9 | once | CASSPPGEVSPQHF
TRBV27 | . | CASSPISTGFNQPQHF